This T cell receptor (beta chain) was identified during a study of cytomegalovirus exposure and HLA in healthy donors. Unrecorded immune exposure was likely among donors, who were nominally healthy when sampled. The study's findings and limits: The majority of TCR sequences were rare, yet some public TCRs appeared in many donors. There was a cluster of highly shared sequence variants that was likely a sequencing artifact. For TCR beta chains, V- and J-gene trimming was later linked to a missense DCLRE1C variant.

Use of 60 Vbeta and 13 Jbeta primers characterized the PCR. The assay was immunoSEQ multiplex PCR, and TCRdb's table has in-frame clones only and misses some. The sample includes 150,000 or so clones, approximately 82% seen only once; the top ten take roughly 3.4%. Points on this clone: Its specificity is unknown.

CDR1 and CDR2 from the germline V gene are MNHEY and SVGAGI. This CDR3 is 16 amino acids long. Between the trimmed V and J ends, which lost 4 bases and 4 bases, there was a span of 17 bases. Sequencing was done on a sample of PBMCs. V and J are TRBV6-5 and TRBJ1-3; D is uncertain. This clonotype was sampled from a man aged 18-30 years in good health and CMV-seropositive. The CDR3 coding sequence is TGTGCCAGCAGTTTCGGTTTTACGTCGAGCGGAAACACCATATATTTT. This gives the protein CASSFGFTSSGNTIYF.